Shown below are 5 T cell receptor beta chains from a single sample sequenced in a study of T cells in women clearing cervical HPV infection. The table came from immunoSEQ multiplex PCR; TCRdb's copy has only in-frame clones and leaves some out. This table holds some 20,000 clones. Sequenced material: blood buffy coat. Source of these receptors: a woman between 18 and 70 years old with a cervical HPV16 infection that either progressed to CIN3+ or cleared (not recorded which).

A remark on this clone: The read comes to an end 3 residues before the CDR3 does, leaving the germline J gene to fill in the end. The rearrangement links TRBV2 to TRBJ1-2, with D perhaps TRBD1 (5 bases). CDR3 length: 16 residues. Germline assignment: CDR1 SNHLY and CDR2 FYNNEI. V was shortened by 3 bases and J by 0 bases, with 14 bases between the two germline ends. The DNA read from the CDR3 is TGTGCCAGCAGTGATCGTACAGGCCTTACTAACTATGGC. Translation gives CASSDRTGLTNYG. In full, the CDR3 is CASSDRTGLTNYGYTF.

With respect to this clone: The read ends 3 residues before the CDR3 terminus; that terminus is restored from the germline J gene. The V and J genes are TRBV19 and TRBJ1-1; the D is unclear. This CDR3 contains 11 residues. Per the germline V gene, CDR1 is LNHDA and CDR2 is SQIVND (reference sequence). The DNA read from the CDR3 is TGTGCCAGTAGTCGCGGTGTGGAA. Its protein is CASSRGVE. Given in full, the CDR3 is CASSRGVEAFF.

About this clone: The read gets to within 3 residues of the CDR3 end, and the germline J gene fills in the rest. The rearrangement links TRBV10-3 to TRBJ1-4; 7 positions match TRBD1. From germline, CDR1 is ENHRY and CDR2 SYGVKD. There are 19 residues in the CDR3. The CDR3 loop is CAISESTGSGGSGANVLFF. The part of the CDR3 DNA that was read is TGTGCCATCAGTGAGTCGACAGGGTCAGGGGGTTCTGGGGCCAACGTA.

Worth noting for this clone: The CDR3 end falls 3 residues outside the read, so it is completed with the germline J gene. The genes are TRBV18 and TRBJ1-1; D unclear. The CDR3 is 15 amino acids. Germline V CDR1 and CDR2: KGHSH, LQKENI. Partial CDR3 DNA: TGTGCCAGCTCACCTAACGGCGGGAGTGCGGAGACA. This sequence encodes CASSPNGGSAET. The entire CDR3 reads CASSPNGGSAETAFF.

Comment on this clone: Read data end 3 residues before the CDR3 end; the end is taken from the germline J gene. The V and J genes are TRBV5-1 and TRBJ2-1, with no clear D. The germline V gene has CDR1 SGHRS and CDR2 YFSETQ. V was pared by 0 bases and J by 0 bases, with 10 bases between. The CDR3 extends over 16 amino acids. The part of the CDR3 DNA that was read is TGCGCCAGCAGCTTGGCCACACGTCGCTCCTACAATGAG. This sequence encodes CASSLATRRSYNE. The CDR3 as a whole reads CASSLATRRSYNEQFF.